The rows below give T cell receptor beta chains drawn from one sample of a study of T cell repertoires in cytomegalovirus infection. MiXCR was run by TCRdb on the reads, yielding one entry per CDR3 protein. The sample lists about 770,000 distinct CDR3 sequences; about 29% were seen once. These receptors are not linked to any known antigen. Sequencing used cultured CD8+ T cells from PBMCs, obtained from culture after CMV antigen stimulation. The receptors were sampled from a human donor in good health (CMV status not recorded). Some clones in this sample may be carry-over from other donors' samples. Both conserved end residues are trimmed from each CDR3.

12	TRBV6-1	TRBJ2-7	ASSPYQGHREQY
13	TRBV12-3/TRBV12-4	TRBJ2-2	ASSLASRGNGELF
15	TRBV7-9	TRBJ1-1	ASSVGDRGRLNTEAF
13	TRBV9	TRBJ2-1	ASSVGGSRGNEQF
12	TRBV19	TRBJ1-2	ASSEQGANYGYT
12	TRBV7-9	TRBJ1-5	ASTQGGSNQPQH
11	TRBV7-9	TRBJ2-3	ASSPARTDTQY
14	TRBV6-1	TRBJ1-2	ASSEGQESSPYGYT
13	TRBV7-6	TRBJ1-1	ASSLEGSVGTEAF
13	TRBV7-6	TRBJ2-1	ASSLSGGFYNEQF
11	TRBV25-1	TRBJ2-1	ASSEGLAGKQF
12	TRBV7-2	TRBJ1-1	ASSLDMGDPEAF
13	TRBV4-2	TRBJ2-1	ASSQEPRTGNEQF
14	TRBV7-6	TRBJ2-2	ASSDAVGPGTGELF
14	TRBV7-9	TRBJ1-5	ASSLGGTGGHQPQH
15	TRBV5-6	TRBJ1-1	ASSSPPPGRGSTEAF
15	TRBV7-2	TRBJ2-2	ASSFTGVGRGNGELF
10	TRBV12-3/TRBV12-4	TRBJ2-2	ASSLLGGELF